This TCR beta chain was sequenced in a study of neurological immune-mediated disorders. As for the study in general: Secondary progressive cases numbered 3 among the roughly 34 multiple sclerosis patients, while the other 31 were relapsing-remitting.

V was pared by 2 bases and J by 3 bases, with 5 bases of the junction left unmatched. The germline gives CDR1 MNHEY, CDR2 SVGAGI. The CDR3 covers 16 residues. This clonotype has ten or more counts. A single record per CDR3 protein comes from TCRdb applying MiXCR to the 5' RACE reads. This sample has tens of thousands of distinct CDR3 sequences, with over 2% found just once. The sequenced sample consisted of PBMCs. This rearrangement joins TRBV6-5 to TRBJ2-5; 11 bases line up with TRBD2. The sequence came from a man in his fifties with multiple sclerosis. The CDR3 is CASSYRTSGSEETQYF. The CDR3, as DNA: TGTGCCAGCAGTTACCGGACTAGCGGGTCGGAAGAGACCCAGTACTTC.